The subject of this entry is one T cell receptor (beta chain). These data belong to a study of blood T cell repertoires in COVID-19. On the study more broadly: Samples came from the United States, Italy and Spain, spanning acute and convalescent COVID-19.

V gave up 4 bases and J gave up 0 bases, with 19 bases separating them. The CDR3 is 18 residues long. Germline V CDR1 and CDR2: LNHDA, SQIVND (reference sequence). Original methodology: Cell counts per sample came from amplifying reference gene primers. Only in-frame clones appear in the TCRdb table, and some are missing; sequencing was by immunoSEQ multiplex PCR. That table gives V, J and clone size, and the DNA gave D and trimming. Of 20,000 to 25,000 clones listed, 80% to 85% are singletons. The sample comprised peripheral blood. This clonotype was obtained from a man at least 80 years old with active or convalescent COVID-19. This rearrangement joins TRBV19 to TRBJ1-3; D possibly corresponds to TRBD1 (5 bases). Written as DNA, the CDR3 is TGTGCCAGTAGTACCCTCCGAAAAGCGACAGTCTCTGGAAACACCATATATTTT. Its protein is CASSTLRKATVSGNTIYF. Based on the CDR3 plus reference TRBV19 and TRBJ1-3, the full variable domain is DGGITQSPKYLFRKEGQNVTLSCEQNLNHDAMYWYRQDPGQGLRLIYYSQIVNDFQKGDIAEGYSVSREKKESFPLTVTSAQKNPTAFYLCASSTLRKATVSGNTIYFGEGSWLTVV.